This T cell receptor (beta chain) was profiled in a study of vaccination and CD4 T cells after COVID-19. V lost 8 bases and J 3 bases, leaving 17 bases between the germline ends. CDR3 length: 14 amino acids. In germline, CDR1 is MNHEY, CDR2 SMNVEV (reference sequence). Treatment reported: approximately 9-day PBMC culture with coronavirus spike peptide pools or control peptides (ViraFEST assay). Antigen-specific T cells were expanded with peptide pools by ViraFEST, and TCRs were then sequenced. A remark on this clonotype: The target antigen is unknown.

An Oncomine TCR Beta short-read assay was used to sequence the DNA from cultured CD4+ T cells. From CD4+ T cells that had been cultured, genomic DNA was extracted. A single record per CDR3 protein comes from TCRdb applying MiXCR to the PCR reads. This table has some 11,000 distinct CDR3 sequences, more than 65% appearing once. The sample comprised CD4+ T cells from blood, cultured in vitro. The chain is built from TRBV27 and TRBJ2-7; D possibly corresponds to TRBD2 (6 bases). This clonotype was sampled from a human donor who had recovered from COVID-19. CDR3 nucleotides: TGTGCCAGCTCAAAGTTAGCGGAGAGCTACGAGCAGTACTTC. Its translation: CASSKLAESYEQYF.